This T cell receptor (beta chain) was retrieved from a study of CD8 T cells in Susac syndrome. Study-wide results and caveats: It was acknowledged in the study that the number of individuals who were included in its TCR sequencing and HLA analysis was relatively small.

TCR beta sequencing covered blood CD8+ and CD4+ T cells. TEMRA cells were FACS-enriched, while CD8+ and CD4+ T cells were negatively isolated. This clonotype appeared once. Its matching antigen is unknown. V lost 6 bases, J lost 7 bases, and 12 bases lay in between. This CDR3 is 12 amino acids long. It was with random hexamers that roughly 0.45 to 1 ug RNA was reverse transcribed. By means of immunoSEQ multiplex PCR, TCR beta CDR3 spanning 54 Vbeta and 13 Jbeta underwent amplification. TCRdb analysed the immunoSEQ multiplex PCR reads with MiXCR anew, one entry per CDR3 protein. The sample holds fewer than 150,000 distinct CDR3 sequences, 94% seen once.

The TCR sequence derives from a human donor in good health. J is TRBJ2-5 and V is TRBV12-3 or TRBV12-4, with D perhaps TRBD1 (5 bases). The sequencing input was CD8+ T cells from PBMCs. The CDR3 loop is CASRRRGTTQYF. The CDR3 nucleotides read TGTGCCAGCAGGAGAAGGGGTACGACCCAGTACTTC.